Presented here are 27 T cell receptor beta chains from one specimen sequenced in a study of cytomegalovirus exposure and HLA in healthy donors (dated by TCRdb to the late 2010s). The method behind the library was the immunoSEQ multiplex PCR assay. For the multiplex PCR, a mixture combining 60 forward primers for TCR Vbeta segments and 13 reverse primers for TCR Jbeta segments was used. As stored in TCRdb, this immuneACCESS dataset retains in-frame rearrangements with V and J assigned. A fraction of the clones does not appear; measured against another copy, unresolved V genes explain less than half of the discrepancy, and the remainder lacks a known reason. This sample's table has entries for some 96,000 clones. The leading ten clones occupy 3.4% of the sample. Material: PBMCs. All receptors come from a woman in her thirties in good health and CMV-seronegative.

The chain recombines TRBV7-3 with TRBJ2-2; TRBD2 aligns across 12 bases. The germline V gene encodes CDR1 SGHTA and CDR2 FQGTGA. The CDR3 has 17 amino acids. The V gene end was trimmed by 5 bases and the J gene end by 5 bases; junction bases not matched to a gene: 9. The CDR3 nucleotides are TGTGCCAGCAGCCTAAGGACTAGCGGGGCTGGTACCGGGGAGCTGTTTTTT. Amino acids: CASSLRTSGAGTGELFF.

The chain links TRBV6-5 to TRBJ1-2; TRBD1 matches at 7 bases. V dropped 6 bases and J dropped 6; count of bases not matched to a gene: 7. The CDR3 is made up of 13 amino acids. Germline values: CDR1 MNHEY, CDR2 SVGAGI. CDR3 sequence reads: CASRDRVAHGYTF. CDR3 DNA sequence: TGTGCCAGCAGAGACAGGGTCGCGCATGGCTACACCTTC.

This sequence joins TRBV2 and TRBJ1-4; D unclear. Trimming removed 2 bases from V and 3 bases from J, with 10 bases in between. Germline V gene lookup returns CDR1 SNHLY and CDR2 FYNNEI. The CDR3 contains 15 residues. The CDR3 is CASSEKTAPNEKLFF. The CDR3 DNA follows: TGTGCCAGCAGTGAAAAAACAGCCCCTAATGAAAAACTGTTTTTT.

This sequence joins TRBV7-2 and TRBJ1-4, with a tentative D call TRBD1 (6 bases). The germline V gene encodes CDR1 SGHTA and CDR2 FQGNSA. V shed 2 bases and J shed 4 bases, with 8 bases lying between them. The length of the CDR3 is 14 residues. In DNA, the CDR3 is TGTGCCAGCAGCTTACAGGGGAATAATGAAAAACTGTTTTTT. Its translation: CASSLQGNNEKLFF.

The chain employs TRBV18 and TRBJ1-1; D remains unclear. The CDR3 is made up of 13 amino acids. V was clipped by 4 bases and J by 2 bases, with 8 bases between them. Germline values: CDR1 KGHSH, CDR2 LQKENI. The chain's CDR3 is CASSQSPNTEAFF. CDR3 sequence (DNA): TGTGCCAGCTCACAAAGCCCCAACACTGAAGCTTTCTTT.

The CDR3 protein is CASSTLAGEQFF. CDR3 coding DNA: TGTGCCAGTAGCACCTTAGCGGGTGAGCAGTTCTTC. V and J are TRBV19 and TRBJ2-1; the match to TRBD2 covers 7 bases. CDR3 length: 12 residues. Germline values: CDR1 LNHDA, CDR2 SQIVND (reference sequence). J lost 9 bases, V lost 6 bases, and 5 bases had no gene match. The whole variable domain, filled in from reference TRBV19 and TRBJ2-1, reads DGGITQSPKYLFRKEGQNVTLSCEQNLNHDAMYWYRQDPGQGLRLIYYSQIVNDFQKGDIAEGYSVSREKKESFPLTVTSAQKNPTAFYLCASSTLAGEQFFGPGTRLTVL.

This clone shows up as medium-sized by frequency. The same CDR3 arises from other DNA sequences in this sample as well. The chain uses TRBV2 and TRBJ1-5, with D possibly TRBD1 on 6 matching bases. Trimming stripped 1 base from V and 0 bases from J, with 10 bases between. The CDR3 loop spans 16 amino acids. CDR1 and CDR2 from the germline V gene are SNHLY and FYNNEI. CDR3 coding DNA: TGTGCCAGCAGTGAAGGCGACAGGTATAGCAATCAGCCCCAGCATTTT. Protein: CASSEGDRYSNQPQHF.

The chain couples TRBV6-1 to TRBJ2-7; 7 nucleotides line up with TRBD1. The CDR3 covers 14 residues. Germline V CDR1 and CDR2: MNHNS, SASEGT. V was pared by 6 bases and J by 3 bases, with 8 bases of the junction left unmatched. CDR3 amino acids: CASRKRGQIYEQYF. The CDR3 DNA sequence: TGTGCCAGCAGGAAGAGGGGGCAGATCTACGAGCAGTACTTC.

This sequence joins TRBV28 and TRBJ2-3; TRBD1 is a possible D gene (6 bases). The CDR3 has 14 residues. V lost 4 bases to trimming and J lost 2 bases, with 10 bases between them. Germline V CDR1 and CDR2: MDHEN, SYDVKM. CDR3 nucleotide sequence: TGTGCCAGCAGTTACCGGACAGCCACAGATACGCAGTATTTT. Its protein product is CASSYRTATDTQYF.

This chain joins TRBV30 and TRBJ2-5; perhaps TRBD2 as D (6 bases). Trimming removed 2 bases from V and 2 bases from J, with 9 bases in between. This CDR3 comprises 13 residues. Germline CDR1 GTSNPN, CDR2 SVGIG (reference sequence). CDR3 DNA: TGTGCCTGGAGTAGTGGGGGGCAAGAGACCCAGTACTTC. Its protein is CAWSSGGQETQYF.

V gene TRBV28 combines with J gene TRBJ2-5; 11 bases fit TRBD2. Per germline, CDR1 MDHEN and CDR2 SYDVKM. V trimming: 6 bases; J trimming: 5 bases; junction bases outside the gene matches: 11. The CDR3 loop spans 16 amino acids. In DNA form, the CDR3 reads TGTGCCAGCAGCCCCCCCCTAGCGGGGGGCGGGGAGACCCAGTACTTC. As protein: CASSPPLAGGGETQYF.

The chain combines TRBV4-1 with TRBJ1-3; D ambiguous. The germline gives CDR1 MGHRA, CDR2 YSYEKL. Trimming stripped 1 base from V and 0 bases from J, with 16 bases between. The CDR3 has 18 residues. The CDR3, as DNA: TGCGCCAGCAGCCAAGCCACCCTTGGACTTTCCTCTGGAAACACCATATATTTT. This sequence encodes CASSQATLGLSSGNTIYF.

The chain uses TRBV19 and TRBJ2-5; possible D gene TRBD1, 5 bases. CDR1 is LNHDA and CDR2 is SQIVND in the germline V gene (reference sequence). The CDR3 is 13 amino acids. Trimming pared 1 base from V and 5 bases from J, leaving 8 bases between. CDR3 sequence reads: CASSIVPGETQYF. In DNA form, the CDR3 reads TGTGCCAGTAGTATAGTCCCAGGGGAGACCCAGTACTTC. The full variable domain, its missing parts supplied by reference TRBV19 and TRBJ2-5, is DGGITQSPKYLFRKEGQNVTLSCEQNLNHDAMYWYRQDPGQGLRLIYYSQIVNDFQKGDIAEGYSVSREKKESFPLTVTSAQKNPTAFYLCASSIVPGETQYFGPGTRLLVL.

This chain links TRBV5-4 with TRBJ2-7; maybe TRBD2 (6 bases). Germline CDR1 is SGHNT and CDR2 is YYREEE (reference sequence). Trimming took 0 bases from V and 0 from J, leaving 10 bases between them. The CDR3 runs 15 residues. The chain's CDR3 is CASSLAGDFSYEQYF. CDR3 nucleotide sequence: TGTGCCAGCAGCTTGGCCGGGGACTTCTCCTACGAGCAGTACTTC. Filled out from reference TRBV5-4 and TRBJ2-7, the complete variable domain reads ETGVTQSPTHLIKTRGQQVTLRCSSQSGHNTVSWYQQALGQGPQFIFQYYREEENGRGNFPPRFSGLQFPNYSSELNVNALELDDSALYLCASSLAGDFSYEQYFGPGTRLTVT.

The V and J genes are TRBV28 and TRBJ2-7; 7 positions agree with TRBD1. CDR1 MDHEN and CDR2 SYDVKM come from the germline V gene. This CDR3 region has 14 residues. J lost 4 bases, V lost 9 bases, and 12 bases had no gene match. CDR3: CASTPGQHLYEQYF. The CDR3 region has the DNA TGTGCCAGTACACCGGGACAGCACCTATACGAGCAGTACTTC.

This chain links TRBV29-1 with TRBJ2-5; 8 nucleotides match TRBD2. This CDR3 is built from 13 residues. The V gene end was trimmed by 4 bases and the J gene end by 1 base; junction bases not matched to a gene: 2. Per germline, CDR1 SQVTM and CDR2 ANQGSEA. The chain's CDR3 is CSVALAGQETQYF. DNA of the CDR3: TGCAGCGTTGCTCTAGCGGGCCAAGAGACCCAGTACTTC.

The chain joins TRBV18 to TRBJ1-2; D is ambiguous. Trimming took off 0 bases at V and 4 bases at J, with 9 bases between the two ends. The germline V gene has CDR1 KGHSH and CDR2 LQKENI. The CDR3 length is 14 residues. DNA for the CDR3: TGTGCCAGCTCACCACCCAGCCAGGCCTATGGCTACACCTTC. As protein: CASSPPSQAYGYTF.

V gene TRBV4-1 combines with J gene TRBJ2-3; the D gene is possibly TRBD2 (5 bases). V shed 1 base and J shed 5 bases, with 10 bases lying between them. The CDR3 extends over 14 amino acids. The germline CDR1 and CDR2 sequences are MGHRA and YSYEKL. Here the CDR3 reads CASSQADSEDTQYF. The CDR3 nucleotides read TGCGCCAGCAGCCAAGCGGACTCTGAAGATACGCAGTATTTT.

The gene calls are TRBV10-2 and TRBJ2-7; 10 nucleotides align to TRBD2. The CDR3 contains 15 residues. Looked up from germline, CDR1 is WSHSY and CDR2 is SAAADI. Trimming took 4 bases from V and 2 from J; bases not matched to a gene: 5. In DNA form, the CDR3 reads TGCGCCAGCAGTGTGGGTCTAGCGGGGGCCTACGAGCAGTACTTC. Its translation: CASSVGLAGAYEQYF.

The CDR3 sequence: CSAVLTWGYTF. The CDR3 DNA reads as TGCAGTGCAGTACTCACCTGGGGCTACACCTTC. This chain joins TRBV20-1 and TRBJ1-2; unclear D gene. CDR3 length equals 11 residues. CDR1 is DFQATT and CDR2 is SNEGSKA in the germline V gene (reference sequence). With 6 bases removed from V and 8 bases from J, the gap between germline ends came to 13 bases.

The chain couples TRBV19 to TRBJ2-2, with 8 bases aligning to TRBD2. This CDR3 is built from 17 residues. Trimming removed 6 bases from V and 2 bases from J; junction bases left unmatched: 11. Germline CDR1 and CDR2: LNHDA and SQIVND (reference sequence). As DNA, the CDR3 is TGTGCCAGTAGAACCTTGTCAGTAGCGGGAAACACCGGGGAGCTGTTTTTT. Encoded protein: CASRTLSVAGNTGELFF.

The chain employs TRBV7-9 and TRBJ2-1; the D is unclear. The ends were cut back, 1 base at V and 9 bases at J, with 4 bases in the middle. From germline, CDR1 is SEHNR and CDR2 FQNEAQ (reference sequence). The CDR3 runs 11 residues. This CDR3 is CASSLDFEQFF. In DNA form, the CDR3 reads TGTGCCAGCAGCTTAGACTTTGAGCAGTTCTTC.

This chain joins TRBV7-2 and TRBJ1-2, with TRBD1 as a possible D gene (5 bases). Germline V gene sequence: CDR1 SGHTA, CDR2 FQGNSA. The CDR3 runs 13 residues. The V and J ends lost 5 bases and 8 bases respectively, with 15 bases between them. This chain's CDR3 is CASSQSRGAGYTF. Written as DNA, the CDR3 is TGTGCCAGCAGCCAATCTAGGGGCGCCGGCTACACCTTC.

The chain uses TRBV7-3 and TRBJ2-5, with TRBD2 matching over 10 bases. J lost 4 bases, V lost 5 bases, and 4 bases had no gene match. The germline CDR1 and CDR2 sequences are SGHTA and FQGTGA. This CDR3 spans 14 amino acids. Here the CDR3 DNA reads TGTGCCAGCAGCACATTAGCGGGGGGAGAGACCCAGTACTTC. Protein product: CASSTLAGGETQYF.

V gene TRBV7-3 combines with J gene TRBJ2-1; D may be TRBD2 (6 bases). Germline CDR1 reads SGHTA; CDR2 reads FQGTGA. Trimming took off 5 bases at V and 7 bases at J, with 15 bases between the two ends. This CDR3 is 14 amino acids long. The CDR3 nucleotides read TGTGCCAGCAGCCCATGGGGGGTGTTGAATGAGCAGTTCTTC. Its protein is CASSPWGVLNEQFF.

The chain carries TRBV5-1 and TRBJ2-3; D unresolved. Germline V gene lookup returns CDR1 SGHRS and CDR2 YFSETQ. V was pared by 0 bases and J by 0 bases, with 11 bases between. The CDR3 contains 16 residues. CDR3 in amino acids: CASSLAADSSTDTQYF. The CDR3 nucleotides read TGCGCCAGCAGCTTGGCTGCGGATTCTAGCACAGATACGCAGTATTTT.

V usage is TRBV5-6 and J usage is TRBJ1-5; 7 nucleotides agree with TRBD1. V was pared by 4 bases and J by 4 bases, with 2 bases of the junction left unmatched. The CDR3 contains 13 residues. The V gene's germline CDR1 is SGHDT and CDR2 YYEEEE. CDR3 coding DNA: TGTGCCAGCAGCCGGGACAGAAATCAGCCCCAGCATTTT. Amino acid sequence: CASSRDRNQPQHF. Full variable domain (outside the CDR3, taken from reference TRBV5-6 and TRBJ1-5): DAGVTQSPTHLIKTRGQQVTLRCSPKSGHDTVSWYQQALGQGPQFIFQYYEEEERQRGNFPDRFSGHQFPNYSSELNVNALLLGDSALYLCASSRDRNQPQHFGDGTRLSIL.